The clone carrying this T cell receptor beta chain was counted a single time. This sample is drawn from a study of blood T cell repertoires in COVID-19. Study details: The cDNA or gDNA used as material had been derived from T cells, B-cell-depleted T cells, or PBMCs.

As originally analysed: Reference gene primer amplification yielded estimated nucleated cell counts. The data were produced by immunoSEQ multiplex PCR, yet TCRdb's version contains in-frame clones alone and is incomplete. The DNA gave D and trimming, while V, J and clone size come from that table. The sample holds about 190,000 clones, around nine tenths seen once. V was pared by 1 base and J by 2 bases, with 15 bases between. This CDR3 region has 18 residues. Germline assignment: CDR1 SEHNR and CDR2 FQNEAQ (reference sequence). The sample was peripheral blood. V usage is TRBV7-9 and J usage is TRBJ2-6, with D possibly TRBD1 on 5 matching bases. This sequence originates from a man aged 40-49 years with acute or convalescent COVID-19. CDR3 in amino acids: CASSLGRLGLAGANVLTF. DNA for the CDR3: TGTGCCAGCAGCTTAGGGCGCCTGGGGCTTGCTGGGGCCAACGTCCTGACTTTC.